The 4 T cell receptor beta chains reported below all come from one sample, sequenced in a study of response to subunit inactivated influenza vaccine. TCRdb redid the calling of the RT-PCR reads with MiXCR, one entry per CDR3 protein. Of about 520,000 distinct CDR3 sequences listed, 25% are singletons. Sequenced material: CD4+ T cells sorted from PBMCs, taken around 5 days after vaccination. The source of these receptors is a man aged 50 to 59 who received an inactivated influenza vaccine.

This clonotype was counted at least ten times. The V call is TRBV24-1, the J call TRBJ2-1; 10 nucleotides align to TRBD2. This CDR3 comprises 17 residues. Germline-derived CDR1 and CDR2 are KGHDR and SFDVKD. Trimming at V came to 4 bases and at J to 4 bases, leaving 9 bases not matched to a gene. The CDR3 region has the DNA TGTGCCACCAGTGACCCAACTAGCGGGACCACATACAATGAGCAGTTCTTC. This gives the protein CATSDPTSGTTYNEQFF.

The chain has TRBV20-1 and TRBJ2-7; 8 positions match TRBD1. Germline V gives CDR1 DFQATT, CDR2 SNEGSKA (reference sequence). The CDR3 is 15 amino acids. V dropped 0 bases and J dropped 4; count of bases not matched to a gene: 8. The chain's CDR3 is CSARDVRQGMYEQYF. CDR3 DNA sequence: TGCAGTGCTAGAGATGTCCGACAGGGGATGTACGAGCAGTACTTC.

A few counts support this clonotype. The V and J genes are TRBV7-2 and TRBJ2-5, with D perhaps matching TRBD1 (6 bases). The V end was cut by 0 bases, the J end by 2 bases, with 10 bases between. Germline V gene sequence: CDR1 SGHTA, CDR2 FQGNSA. The CDR3 length is 15 residues. The CDR3 DNA reads as TGTGCCAGCAGCTTAGCCGGGACACCACAAGAGACCCAGTACTTC. This codes for CASSLAGTPQETQYF.

The CDR3 region is CSAGGQVNTEAFF. Here the CDR3 DNA reads TGCAGTGCGGGGGGACAGGTAAACACTGAAGCTTTCTTT. The chain uses TRBV20-1 and TRBJ1-1; TRBD1 matches 8 bases. Germline V gene sequence: CDR1 DFQATT, CDR2 SNEGSKA (reference sequence). V lost 6 bases to trimming and J lost 2 bases; unmatched junction nucleotides: 5. The CDR3 runs 13 residues.